The present entry profiles one T cell receptor beta chain with its context. The CDR3 length is 15 residues. V lost 6 bases, J lost 8 bases, and 10 bases stayed unmatched. The germline CDR1 and CDR2 sequences are SNHLY and FYNNEI. The data belong to a study of blood T cell repertoires in COVID-19. Across the whole study: The origin of the acute and convalescent COVID-19 samples was the United States, Italy and Spain.

Study processing details: Estimation of nucleated cell counts relied on the amplification of reference gene primers. Measured with immunoSEQ multiplex PCR; TCRdb has only the in-frame clones, and not every one. V, J and clone size are taken as reported in that table, and D and trimming were inferred from the DNA itself. The sample has roughly 300,000 clones; roughly 88% are singletons. The sequence derives from a woman aged 45-60 years with acute or convalescent COVID-19. Sequencing input: peripheral blood. The rearrangement joins TRBV2 to TRBJ2-1, with 10 bases lining up with TRBD2. The DNA for the CDR3 is TGTGCCAGCAGGGTAGCGGGAGGTTCGATCGATGAGCAGTTCTTC. Amino acid sequence: CASRVAGGSIDEQFF.